These 9 T cell receptor beta chains were sequenced from one sample in a study of blood T cell repertoires in COVID-19 (dated by TCRdb to 2020 to 2022). Receptor libraries were prepared by the immunoSEQ multiplex PCR assay. TCRdb retrieved this table from immuneACCESS and kept in-frame rearrangements only. Not all clones are present; in checked studies, unresolved V genes account for under half, and no reason is known for the remainder. The sample has tens of thousands of clones on record, roughly 84% of them singletons. The top ten clones comprise over 7.5% of the sample. Sequencing used peripheral blood. The receptor source for this set is a man aged 45-60 years with active COVID-19.

This clone was detected only a few times. The rearrangement links TRBV18 to TRBJ2-7; a weak D match, TRBD2 (5 bases). The CDR3 is 12 amino acids. Looked up from germline, CDR1 is KGHSH and CDR2 is LQKENI. V shed 6 bases and J shed 1 base, with 7 bases lying between them. CDR3 sequence: CASSRESYEQYF. The CDR3 DNA reads as TGTGCCAGCTCGAGGGAATCCTACGAGCAGTACTTC.

The sample holds a few counts of this clone. The chain uses TRBV11-3 and TRBJ2-1; the D gene is possibly TRBD1 (5 bases). This CDR3 has 12 amino acids. Deletions cut 5 bases from V and 7 bases from J, with 9 bases between. Germline V gives CDR1 SGHNT, CDR2 YENEEA. The DNA of the CDR3 is TGTGCCAGCAGCGGGGCGAGGAATGAGCAGTTCTTC. Protein sequence: CASSGARNEQFF.

This clone was recorded once. The gene calls are TRBV4-1 and TRBJ1-5, with unresolved D. CDR1 and CDR2 from the germline V gene are MGHRA and YSYEKL. Trimming removed 0 bases at V and 1 base at J, with 10 bases between. CDR3 size: 16 residues. The CDR3 here is CASSQDNNKSNQPQHF. In DNA form, the CDR3 reads TGCGCCAGCAGCCAAGACAATAACAAGAGCAATCAGCCCCAGCATTTT.

V gene TRBV7-6 combines with J gene TRBJ2-6; TRBD2 might be the D (6 bases). The CDR3 runs 17 residues. Trimming pared 0 bases from V and 0 bases from J, leaving 9 bases between. Germline-derived CDR1 and CDR2 are SGHVS and FNYEAQ. CDR3 sequence: CASSLAGGYSGANVLTF. CDR3 sequence (DNA): TGTGCCAGCAGCTTAGCGGGAGGTTACTCTGGGGCCAACGTCCTGACTTTC.

The J gene is TRBJ2-2, the V gene TRBV10-1; 8 positions match TRBD1. CDR1 WNHNN and CDR2 SYGVQD come from the germline V gene (reference sequence). J was trimmed by 6 bases and V by 0 bases; bases with no gene match: 3. The CDR3 spans 15 residues. The CDR3 region is CASSESLQGAGELFF. The CDR3 DNA is TGCGCCAGCAGTGAGTCGCTACAGGGGGCCGGGGAGCTGTTTTTT.

The gene calls are TRBV27 and TRBJ2-2; tentative D call: TRBD2 (5 bases). V lost 6 bases to trimming and J lost 7 bases, with 15 bases between them. From germline, CDR1 is MNHEY and CDR2 SMNVEV (reference sequence). The CDR3 length is 14 residues. CDR3 nucleotide sequence: TGTGCCAGCAGCCCTACAGCGGCCAGCGGGGAGCTGTTTTTT. Translated: CASSPTAASGELFF.

V usage is TRBV12-3 or TRBV12-4 and J usage is TRBJ1-1, with 8 bases aligning to TRBD1. This CDR3 has 12 residues. V lost 7 bases to trimming and J lost 5 bases; unmatched junction nucleotides: 3. CDR3 nucleotides: TGTGCCAGCAAAACAGGGGGGACTGAAGCTTTCTTT. As protein: CASKTGGTEAFF.

This clone was detected once. The rearrangement uses TRBV3-1 (or the pseudogene TRBV3-2) and TRBJ2-3, with 8 bases identical to TRBD2. With V trimmed by 5 bases and J by 7 bases, 14 bases remained unmatched. This CDR3 is built from 16 residues. CDR1 is LGHDT, CDR2 YNNKEL, per germline (reference sequence). CDR3 sequence: CASSGPGLDTQYTQYF. In DNA form, the CDR3 reads TGTGCCAGCAGCGGTCCGGGACTAGATACACAGTATACGCAGTATTTT.

The chain is built from TRBV11-2 and TRBJ2-5; a weak D match, TRBD1 (5 bases). CDR1 SGHAT and CDR2 FQNNGV come from the germline V gene. Trimming removed 1 base from V and 5 bases from J, with 11 bases in between. CDR3 length: 14 residues. In DNA form, the CDR3 reads TGTGCCAGCAGCTTAGTGGCAGGGCGGGAGACCCAGTACTTC. Its translation: CASSLVAGRETQYF.